A selection of T cell receptor beta chains follows, all from one sample in a study of T cell responses to AZD1222 COVID-19 vaccine. Produced via immunoSEQ multiplex PCR; TCRdb's table is partial and in-frame only. The table includes tens of thousands of clones, around 87% detected once. Sequences were derived from peripheral blood, sampled on day 0 of AZD1222 vaccination. The receptors stem from an adult in good health. CDR3s include the opening cysteine and the closing phenylalanine or tryptophan. The order of the fields is clone size, D gene, V gene, J gene, CDR3 protein, CDR3 DNA. A D gene is named only where the DNA matches it firmly. Size tells how often a clone was seen (once, few, many) or the class of an expanded clone, and some rows leave it out.

NA	NA	TRBV7-9	TRBJ2-5	CASSLEDTQETQYF	TGTGCCAGCAGCTTAGAGGACACCCAAGAGACCCAGTACTTC
NA	NA	TRBV5-4	TRBJ1-2	CASSLVTDHGYTF	TGTGCCAGCAGCTTGGTAACGGATCATGGCTACACCTTC
NA	NA	TRBV5-6	TRBJ1-1	CASSEGVTEAFF	TGTGCCAGCAGTGAGGGGGTCACTGAAGCTTTCTTT
NA	TRBD1	TRBV19	TRBJ1-2	CASSIKSGTGSYYGYTF	TGTGCCAGTAGTATTAAGTCCGGGACAGGGTCCTACTATGGCTACACCTTC
NA	NA	TRBV10-3	TRBJ1-6	CAISERVGRDSPLHF	TGTGCCATCAGTGAGCGTGTTGGTCGGGATTCACCCCTCCACTTT
NA	NA	TRBV7-2	TRBJ1-2	CASSITGTGRLNYGYTF	TGTGCCAGCAGTATTACAGGAACGGGACGTCTGAACTATGGCTACACCTTC
NA	TRBD2	TRBV7-3	TRBJ2-5	CASSLIGGGPTNQETQYF	TGTGCCAGCAGCTTAATCGGCGGGGGGCCGACAAATCAAGAGACCCAGTACTTC
NA	TRBD2	TRBV6-1	TRBJ2-1	CASSEAEGRVAYNEQFF	TGTGCCAGCAGTGAAGCTGAAGGGAGGGTTGCTTACAATGAGCAGTTCTTC
NA	NA	TRBV30	TRBJ2-7	CAWGSSYEQYF	TGTGCCTGGGGGTCTTCCTACGAGCAGTACTTC
NA	TRBD1	TRBV7-8	TRBJ2-7	CASSLLVGQGNEQYF	TGTGCCAGCAGCTTACTTGTTGGACAGGGTAACGAGCAGTACTTC
NA	NA	TRBV12-3/TRBV12-4	TRBJ2-2	CASRGGAGGELFF	TGTGCCAGCAGGGGGGGGGCTGGCGGGGAGCTGTTTTTT
NA	NA	TRBV4-3	TRBJ2-1	CASSQFGPRGPTGDEQFF	TGCGCCAGCAGCCAATTTGGTCCGAGGGGGCCGACGGGGGATGAGCAGTTCTTC
NA	NA	TRBV14	TRBJ2-7	CASSQAYLDEQYF	TGTGCCAGCAGCCAAGCATACCTGGACGAGCAGTACTTC
NA	NA	TRBV3-1/TRBV3-2	TRBJ1-1	CASSQEIGGLNTEAFF	TGTGCCAGCAGCCAAGAAATAGGAGGGTTGAACACTGAAGCTTTCTTT
NA	NA	TRBV29-1	TRBJ2-1	CSVDGAGERQFF	TGCAGCGTTGATGGGGCAGGGGAACGGCAGTTCTTC
NA	NA	TRBV5-6	TRBJ1-3	CASSAAAGYSGNTIYF	TGTGCCAGCAGCGCGGCCGCAGGATACTCTGGAAACACCATATATTTT
NA	TRBD1	TRBV28	TRBJ1-5	CASRGTGYGNQPQHF	TGTGCCAGCAGGGGGACAGGGTATGGCAATCAGCCCCAGCATTTT
NA	NA	TRBV6-5	TRBJ1-6	CASSYATVNSPLHF	TGTGCCAGCAGTTACGCGACAGTTAATTCACCCCTCCACTTT
NA	NA	TRBV7-9	TRBJ1-3	CASSLAGSGNTIYF	TGTGCCAGCAGCTTGGCAGGCTCTGGAAACACCATATATTTT
NA	NA	TRBV2	TRBJ1-5	CASRLGPGANQPQHF	TGTGCCAGCAGACTCGGACCAGGCGCCAATCAGCCCCAGCATTTT
NA	TRBD1	TRBV7-2	TRBJ1-1	CASSSTGGAGAFF	TGTGCCAGCAGCTCCACAGGGGGCGCAGGAGCTTTCTTT
NA	TRBD1	TRBV7-9	TRBJ2-1	CASSSRQGHYNEQFF	TGTGCCAGCAGCTCCCGACAGGGGCACTACAATGAGCAGTTCTTC
NA	NA	TRBV7-2	TRBJ1-1	CASSLGARRGTEAFF	TGTGCCAGCAGCTTAGGGGCTAGGAGGGGAACTGAAGCTTTCTTT
NA	NA	TRBV6-5	TRBJ2-1	CASRPVAANNEQFF	TGTGCCAGCAGGCCTGTTGCGGCAAACAATGAGCAGTTCTTC
NA	TRBD1	TRBV30	TRBJ1-1	CAWSQRPGQGAPEAFF	TGTGCCTGGAGCCAACGGCCGGGACAGGGGGCTCCTGAAGCTTTCTTT
NA	NA	TRBV7-3	TRBJ2-2	CASSSTGPTGELFF	TGTGCCAGCAGCTCAACAGGGCCCACCGGGGAGCTGTTTTTT
NA	TRBD1	TRBV7-2	TRBJ2-7	CASSLGQLYEQYF	TGTGCCAGCAGCTTGGGACAGTTATACGAGCAGTACTTC
NA	NA	TRBV7-3	TRBJ1-1	CASSSNSRTEAFF	TGTGCCAGCAGCTCTAATTCGCGGACTGAAGCTTTCTTT
NA	NA	TRBV27	TRBJ2-1	CASSPRASYNEQFF	TGTGCCAGCAGCCCTCGGGCCTCATACAATGAGCAGTTCTTC
NA	NA	TRBV4-1	TRBJ2-7	CASSQGPGQDSYEQYF	TGCGCCAGCAGCCAAGGGCCGGGGCAGGATTCCTACGAGCAGTACTTC
once	NA	TRBV12-3/TRBV12-4	TRBJ2-7	CASRRSHEQYF	TGTGCCAGCAGAAGGAGTCACGAGCAGTACTTC
NA	NA	TRBV7-2	TRBJ2-5	CASSLDPRETQYF	TGTGCCAGCAGCTTAGACCCGCGAGAGACCCAGTACTTC
NA	TRBD1	TRBV7-6	TRBJ2-7	CASSPGTGDNEQYF	TGTGCCAGCAGCCCCGGGACAGGGGACAACGAGCAGTACTTC
NA	NA	TRBV7-8	TRBJ1-2	CASSLAQPEYYGYTF	TGTGCCAGCAGCTTAGCTCAACCAGAATACTATGGCTACACCTTC
NA	NA	TRBV3-1/TRBV3-2	TRBJ2-7	CASSSTGLGEQYF	TGTGCCAGCAGCTCCACGGGTCTGGGCGAGCAGTACTTC
NA	NA	TRBV5-4	TRBJ2-3	CASSWAAYTDTQYF	TGTGCCAGCAGCTGGGCGGCCTACACAGATACGCAGTATTTT
NA	NA	TRBV5-6	TRBJ1-1	CASSLSGRDLYTEAFF	TGTGCCAGCAGCTTGTCCGGACGCGATCTGTACACTGAAGCTTTCTTT
NA	NA	TRBV11-2	TRBJ1-5	CASSPVKGYSNQPQHF	TGTGCCAGCAGCCCCGTTAAGGGGTATAGCAATCAGCCCCAGCATTTT
NA	NA	TRBV4-3	TRBJ1-2	CASSQDLAGGGYTF	TGCGCCAGCAGCCAAGATCTTGCCGGAGGTGGCTACACCTTC
NA	TRBD2	TRBV9	TRBJ2-5	CASSIGASGSLGQETQYF	TGTGCCAGCAGCATTGGGGCTAGCGGGTCTCTGGGCCAAGAGACCCAGTACTTC
NA	TRBD1	TRBV4-1	TRBJ2-1	CASSSRQGAPYNEQFF	TGCGCCAGCAGCTCAAGACAGGGGGCCCCCTACAATGAGCAGTTCTTC
NA	NA	TRBV30	TRBJ2-1	CAWSLTGNEQFF	TGTGCCTGGAGTTTAACAGGGAATGAGCAGTTCTTC
NA	NA	TRBV10-3	TRBJ1-2	CAISEAHMGGYTF	TGTGCCATCAGTGAAGCGCACATGGGGGGCTACACCTTC
NA	TRBD1	TRBV11-2	TRBJ2-2	CASSLEGRQGSNTGELFF	TGTGCCAGCAGCTTAGAGGGGAGACAGGGTTCGAACACCGGGGAGCTGTTTTTT
NA	NA	TRBV1	TRBJ2-1	CTSSQDGSQGVNNEQFF	TGCACCAGCAGCCAAGACGGATCACAGGGGGTCAACAATGAGCAGTTCTTC
NA	NA	TRBV3-1/TRBV3-2	TRBJ2-3	CASSPQGGRTDTQYF	TGTGCCAGCAGCCCCCAGGGGGGGAGGACAGATACGCAGTATTTT
NA	NA	TRBV7-3	TRBJ2-2	CASSLAGAAGELFF	TGTGCCAGCAGCTTAGCGGGGGCGGCCGGGGAGCTGTTTTTT
NA	TRBD2	TRBV11-2	TRBJ2-5	CASRPRLAGGETQYF	TGTGCCAGCAGGCCCCGACTAGCGGGGGGAGAGACCCAGTACTTC
NA	TRBD1	TRBV5-1	TRBJ2-7	CASSMPGQPYEQYF	TGCGCCAGCAGCATGCCGGGACAGCCCTACGAGCAGTACTTC
NA	TRBD1	TRBV12-5	TRBJ1-6	CASGLVPTGALDSPLHF	TGTGCTAGTGGTTTGGTACCTACAGGGGCTTTGGATTCACCCCTCCACTTT
NA	TRBD1	TRBV7-6	TRBJ2-1	CASSIGTGHSYNEQFF	TGTGCCAGCAGCATCGGGACAGGGCACTCCTACAATGAGCAGTTCTTC
NA	NA	TRBV4-3	TRBJ1-6	CASSRAPRDSPLHF	TGCGCCAGCAGCCGGGCTCCCAGGGACTCACCCCTCCACTTT